Sequencing of this TCR beta chain was carried out in a study of shared clonotypes between healthy human individuals (dated by TCRdb to about 2020). Regarding the research as a whole: The cohort included a few men and a couple of women between 18 and 49 years of age. For each donor, CD4 naive and CD4 memory were each given three plates, CD8 naive was given two plates, and CD8 memory was given one plate. Blood TCR repertoires of a handful of healthy adults were deeply sequenced to estimate repertoire size and the extent of clonotype sharing between individuals. Different laboratories and diverse techniques were used to prepare libraries and sequence TCR repertoires, to increase sequencing depth and limit assay-specific biases. Each donor's leukapheresis produced roughly between about 0.8 and 10 billion PBMCs. Findings and caveats that apply to the study as a whole: Pairwise subsampling led to the expectation that sequencing depth would affect the degree of clonotype sharing among donors. Larger estimated clonotype richness was generally found for naive subsets than for memory subsets. Compared with non-shared clonotypes, the clonotypes found in all four sorted-subset donors had higher generation probabilities. Sharing across a handful of donors was observed for approximately 5% of naive CD4, about 3.2% of naive CD8, roughly 2.4% of memory CD4, and roughly 0.4% of memory CD8 clonotypes. Sampling was restricted to blood, and TCR repertoires in tissues likely differ from the TCR repertoires found in blood. Even with the large sequencing depth, rarefaction of the sorted-subset datasets indicated that sequencing was incomplete. The small number of donors limited the genetic and exposure-history diversity represented.

CD8 naive samples consisted of CD45RO-negative cells that were positively selected for CCR7, yielding a CD45RA+CCR7+ population without TemRA cells. Donors were healthy HIV-negative adults with no recently reported acute infections or vaccinations. Every donor was a Caucasian adult residing in Nashville, Tennessee, USA. Blood was obtained by leukapheresis, after which PBMCs were separated by Ficoll-Histopaque density gradient centrifugation and cryopreserved in liquid nitrogen vapor phase. Analytical flow cytometry was used to check the purity and quantity of every magnetically sorted T cell population. From each sorted fraction, genomic DNA was isolated and quantified by UV absorbance on a Nanodrop 2000c. Notes on this clone: Its antigen is unknown. The sample holds no much larger clone one base away, and base qualities are not on file.

The CDR3 starts with the cysteine, ends with the phenylalanine, and has 15 residues. Left in the record is the CDR3 DNA by itself, 45 bases read in frame from the first base. V is reduced by 0 bases and J by 7 bases, leaving a spacing of 17 bases between them. CDR1 and CDR2 were assigned from the germline V gene as SGHDT and YYEEEE. Using the deep immunoSEQ assay, multiplex PCR amplified TCR CDR3 regions from genomic DNA. Genomic DNA extracted from each cell subset was distributed evenly over all wells of several immunoSEQ 96-well plates, and each plate served as one replicate. For sorted subsets, 200 to 250 ng of genomic DNA, equivalent to some 33,000 T cell genomes, went into each replicate PCR. The purified libraries were quantified using a Qubit 3.0 fluorometer, sized with a Bioanalyzer 2100, and then quantified again using the KAPA Library Quantification kit. Every immunoSEQ 96-well plate was sequenced on a separate single-read 150-cycle Illumina NextSeq 550 flow cell. The original methods were these. The immunoSEQ output contained only junctional sequences without quality scores, so filtering could not match that applied to full-length reads. To assign V/J genes and CDR3, sequences were annotated against IMGT germline references using PyIR, a Python wrapper for IgBLAST v1.9. Reads with weak V/J assignments (E-value above 1e-6), missing CDR3, stop codons, out-of-frame junctions, or ambiguous translated residues were removed. V3J clonotypes were defined as sequences sharing the same inferred V gene, J gene, and CDR3 amino acid sequence. Percentage overlap between repertoires was calculated by dividing the number of shared unique clonotypes by the size of the smaller repertoire. Repertoire richness was assessed with RTK rarefaction, the Chao1 estimator, and Recon v2.1 estimates of unobserved clonotypes. For all TCRbeta clonotypes obtained by the gDNA method from a handful of donors, generation probabilities were computed with OLGA. TCRdb holds this immuneACCESS table with in-frame rearrangements only. Some clones are missing; in checked studies, unresolved V genes explain under half, and the rest has no known cause. V, J and clone size are taken as reported in that table, and D and trimming were inferred from the DNA itself. Recorded for this sample are just over 2,000,000 clones; just under 95% of them occurred a single time. Jointly, the top ten make up 0.85% to 1.3% of the sample.

The sequence was obtained from a man aged 18 to 35 in good health. The chain is encoded by TRBV5-6 joined to TRBJ2-7; possibly the D gene is TRBD1, per 5 matching bases. The material sequenced was naive CD8+ T cells sorted from blood. Read against the paper, the sample's cell subset or site label means: CD45RA+CCR7+. Here is the DNA: TGTGCCAGCAGCTTGGCAGGGTATTCTCCCCTTGAGCAGTACTTC. Translation gives CASSLAGYSPLEQYF.